This T cell receptor beta chain derives from a study of blood T cell repertoires in COVID-19. Overall study context: The cDNA or gDNA used as material had been derived from T cells, B-cell-depleted T cells, or PBMCs.

Authors' methods: Cell counts per sample came from amplifying reference gene primers. Assay: immunoSEQ multiplex PCR; the TCRdb copy retains only in-frame clones and omits some. V and J calls plus clone size are reproduced from that table; the DNA served to infer D and trimming. The sample yields 140,000 to 150,000 clones, approximately 81% seen once. CDR3 length: 15 residues. V trimming: 2 bases; J trimming: 7 bases; junction bases outside the gene matches: 6. CDR1 is MNHEY and CDR2 is SMNVEV in the germline V gene (reference sequence). This clone has a count of ten or more. The chain uses TRBV27 and TRBJ2-1; 9 bases match TRBD1. This TCR was recovered from a human donor in a cohort sampled during active COVID-19. The sequenced sample consisted of peripheral blood. The CDR3 nucleotides read TGTGCCAGCAGTTTAAGGGGGACAGGGATGAATGAGCAGTTCTTC. Protein: CASSLRGTGMNEQFF.